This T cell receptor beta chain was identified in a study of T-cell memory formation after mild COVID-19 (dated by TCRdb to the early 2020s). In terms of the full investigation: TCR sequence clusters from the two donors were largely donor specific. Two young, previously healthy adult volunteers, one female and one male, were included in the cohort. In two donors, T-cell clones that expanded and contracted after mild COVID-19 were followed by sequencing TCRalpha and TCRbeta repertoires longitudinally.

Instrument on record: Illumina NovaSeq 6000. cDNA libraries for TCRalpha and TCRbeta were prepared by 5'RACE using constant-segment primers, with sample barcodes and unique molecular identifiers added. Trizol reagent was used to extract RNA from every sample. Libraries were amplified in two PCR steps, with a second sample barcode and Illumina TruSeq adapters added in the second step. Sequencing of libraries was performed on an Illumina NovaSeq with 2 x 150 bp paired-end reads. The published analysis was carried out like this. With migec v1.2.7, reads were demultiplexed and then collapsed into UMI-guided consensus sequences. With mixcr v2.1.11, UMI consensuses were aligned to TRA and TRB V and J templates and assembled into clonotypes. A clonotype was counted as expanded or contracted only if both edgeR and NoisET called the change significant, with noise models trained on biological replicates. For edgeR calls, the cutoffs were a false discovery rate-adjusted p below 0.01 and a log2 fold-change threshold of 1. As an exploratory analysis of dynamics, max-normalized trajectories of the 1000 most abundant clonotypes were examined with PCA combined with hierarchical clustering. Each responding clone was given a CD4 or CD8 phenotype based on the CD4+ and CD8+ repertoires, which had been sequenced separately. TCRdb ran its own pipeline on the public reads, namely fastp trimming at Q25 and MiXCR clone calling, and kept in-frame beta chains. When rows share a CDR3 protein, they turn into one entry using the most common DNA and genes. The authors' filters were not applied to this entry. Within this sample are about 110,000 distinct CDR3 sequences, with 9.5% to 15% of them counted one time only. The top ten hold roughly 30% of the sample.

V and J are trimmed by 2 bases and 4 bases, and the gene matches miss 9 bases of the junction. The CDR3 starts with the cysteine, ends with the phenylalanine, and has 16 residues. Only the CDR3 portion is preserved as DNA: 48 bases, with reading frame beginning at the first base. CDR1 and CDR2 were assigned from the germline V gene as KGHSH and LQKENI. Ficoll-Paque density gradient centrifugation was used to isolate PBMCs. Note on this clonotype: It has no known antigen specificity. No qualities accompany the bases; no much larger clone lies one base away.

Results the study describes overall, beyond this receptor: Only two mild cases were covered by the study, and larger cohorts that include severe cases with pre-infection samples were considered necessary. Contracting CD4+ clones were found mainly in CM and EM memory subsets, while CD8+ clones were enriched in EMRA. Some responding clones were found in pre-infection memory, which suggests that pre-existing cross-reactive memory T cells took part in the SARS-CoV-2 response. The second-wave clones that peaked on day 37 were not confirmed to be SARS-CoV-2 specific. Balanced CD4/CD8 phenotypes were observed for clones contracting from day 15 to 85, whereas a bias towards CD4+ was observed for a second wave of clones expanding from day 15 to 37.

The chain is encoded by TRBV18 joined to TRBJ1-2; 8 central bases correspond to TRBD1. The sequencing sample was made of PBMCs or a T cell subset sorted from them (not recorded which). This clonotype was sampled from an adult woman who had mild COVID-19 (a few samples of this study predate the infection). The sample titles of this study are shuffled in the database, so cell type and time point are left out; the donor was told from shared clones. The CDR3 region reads CASSPAQTGDTYGYTF. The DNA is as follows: TGTGCCAGCTCACCAGCTCAGACAGGGGACACCTATGGCTACACCTTC.